The 16 T cell receptor beta chains below come from one sample, sequenced in a study of shared clonotypes between healthy human individuals. Measured with immunoSEQ multiplex PCR; TCRdb has only the in-frame clones, and not every one. Of 740,000 or so clones listed, around 73% are singletons. Sequenced material: memory CD4+ T cells sorted from blood. Subset noted: CD45RA-negative fraction. Receptors originate from a woman aged 25 to 39 in good health.

This chain joins TRBV27 and TRBJ1-2; D is uncertain. This CDR3 contains 17 residues. CDR1 and CDR2 (germline): MNHEY, SMNVEV (reference sequence). V was pared by 4 bases and J by 0 bases, with 18 bases between. DNA of the CDR3: TGTGCCAGCAGTTCCCCTCCTTGGCTACAAGCTAACTATGGCTACACCTTC. Amino acid sequence: CASSSPPWLQANYGYTF.

The chain combines TRBV28 with TRBJ1-2, with D hard to call. Germline-derived CDR1 and CDR2 are MDHEN and SYDVKM. This CDR3 has 12 amino acids. V was cut by 3 bases and J by 7 bases, with 9 bases left in between. The CDR3 spells CASSLGLAGYTF. CDR3 nucleotide sequence: TGTGCCAGCAGTTTGGGGTTGGCTGGCTACACCTTC.

About this clone itself: The sample holds other DNA sequences that translate to the same CDR3. The rearrangement uses TRBV11-2 and TRBJ2-1; 7 bases fit TRBD2. CDR1 SGHAT and CDR2 FQNNGV come from the germline V gene. This CDR3 is built from 16 residues. Losses at the gene ends were 1 base for V and 4 bases for J; bases not matched to a gene: 7. CDR3 DNA: TGTGCCAGCAGCTTAGGGGGTCTAGCGGTTTACAATGAGCAGTTCTTC. Its protein product is CASSLGGLAVYNEQFF.

The rearrangement joins TRBV4-1 to TRBJ2-7, with D perhaps TRBD2 (6 bases). Germline V gives CDR1 MGHRA, CDR2 YSYEKL. V was pared by 5 bases and J by 0 bases, with 11 bases between. This CDR3 is 14 amino acids long. CDR3 DNA sequence: TGCGCCAGCAGCATCCGGGACTCCTCCTACGAGCAGTACTTC. Protein sequence: CASSIRDSSYEQYF.

About this clone itself: Other DNA sequences in the same sample also yield this CDR3. This chain uses TRBV5-1 with TRBJ2-7; 11 positions match TRBD1. The length of the CDR3 is 14 residues. Unmatched junction bases numbered 5, after V lost 3 bases and J lost 6 bases. Germline CDR1 and CDR2: SGHRS and YFSETQ. The CDR3 is CASSSGTGGVEQYF. DNA of the CDR3: TGCGCCAGCAGCTCCGGGACAGGGGGAGTCGAGCAGTACTTC.

This clone was detected ten times or more. The chain is built from TRBV6-1 and TRBJ2-2; the match to TRBD2 covers 7 bases. V was clipped by 6 bases and J by 3 bases; unmatched bases: 7. This CDR3 comprises 15 residues. Germline CDR1 MNHNS, CDR2 SASEGT. The DNA for the CDR3 is TGTGCCAGCAGACCTGGGACTACCTACACCGGGGAGCTGTTTTTT. Protein sequence: CASRPGTTYTGELFF.

The chain is built from TRBV7-9 and TRBJ1-1; 10 bases are a match to TRBD1. Germline loops: CDR1 SEHNR, CDR2 FQNEAQ (reference sequence). The CDR3 has 14 amino acids. Losses at the gene ends were 5 bases for V and 5 bases for J; bases not matched to a gene: 5. The DNA of the CDR3 is TGTGCCAGCAGCGCCCGGGACAGGGGAACTGAAGCTTTCTTT. It yields the protein CASSARDRGTEAFF. The complete variable domain, with remaining parts taken from reference TRBV7-9 and TRBJ1-1, reads DTGVSQNPRHKITKRGQNVTFRCDPISEHNRLYWYRQTLGQGPEFLTYFQNEAQLEKSRLLSDRFSAERPKGSFSTLEIQRTEQGDSAMYLCASSARDRGTEAFFGQGTRLTVV.

This clone was counted a few times. The CDR3 DNA follows: TGTGCCAGCAGTCGCTGGGACAGCAATCAGCCCCAGCATTTT. Its protein is CASSRWDSNQPQHF. The chain recombines TRBV5-4 with TRBJ1-5; a weak D match, TRBD1 (5 bases). The V end was cut by 5 bases, the J end by 1 base, with 10 bases between. This CDR3 contains 14 residues. Germline lookup yields CDR1 SGHNT and CDR2 YYREEE (reference sequence).

Comments on this clone: The sample holds other DNA sequences that translate to the same CDR3. The chain links TRBV7-2 to TRBJ1-5, with D unresolved. The V end lost 2 bases, the J end lost 7 bases, and 6 bases lay between the germline ends. CDR3 length: 12 amino acids. Germline CDR1 and CDR2: SGHTA and FQGNSA. This chain's CDR3 is CASSLMGQPQHF. The CDR3 coding sequence is TGTGCCAGCAGCTTAATGGGGCAGCCCCAGCATTTT.

A remark on this clone: Within the sample, other DNA sequences also encode this same CDR3. The chain combines TRBV7-2 with TRBJ2-1; D could derive from TRBD1 or TRBD2 (7 bases each). This CDR3 has 15 amino acids. V was pared by 5 bases and J by 3 bases, with 14 bases between. Germline lookup yields CDR1 SGHTA and CDR2 FQGNSA. CDR3 DNA: TGTGCCAGCAGCCCCCAGCGGGACAGCTACAATGAGCAGTTCTTC. It codes for CASSPQRDSYNEQFF.

The chain links TRBV28 to TRBJ1-3, with TRBD1 matching 7 bases. CDR1 is MDHEN, CDR2 SYDVKM, per germline. Trimming removed 10 bases from V and 4 bases from J; junction bases left unmatched: 10. The CDR3 runs 14 residues. The CDR3 is CATDPGGSGNTIYF. CDR3 DNA sequence: TGTGCCACCGACCCAGGGGGGTCCGGAAACACCATATATTTT.

This clone was recorded many times. Other nucleotide sequences in the sample specify the same CDR3. The chain employs TRBV2 and TRBJ1-5, with no clear D. Trimming removed 2 bases at V and 2 bases at J, with 7 bases between. Germline assignment: CDR1 SNHLY and CDR2 FYNNEI. The CDR3 totals 14 residues. This chain's CDR3 is CASSENTGNQPQHF. The CDR3 DNA sequence: TGTGCCAGCAGTGAAAATACAGGCAATCAGCCCCAGCATTTT. Filled out from reference TRBV2 and TRBJ1-5, the complete variable domain reads EPEVTQTPSHQVTQMGQEVILRCVPISNHLYFYWYRQILGQKVEFLVSFYNNEISEKSEIFDDQFSVERPDGSNFTLKIRSTKLEDSAMYFCASSENTGNQPQHFGDGTRLSIL.

This clone was counted once. This chain joins TRBV2 and TRBJ2-7; possible D gene TRBD1, 8 bases. The germline V gene encodes CDR1 SNHLY and CDR2 FYNNEI. The CDR3 is 15 residues long. Trimming took off 6 bases at V and 0 bases at J, with 15 bases between the two ends. In nucleotides, the CDR3 is TGTGCCAGCAGCAAACAGGGGGGGATCTCCTACGAGCAGTACTTC. Translation gives CASSKQGGISYEQYF.

J is TRBJ1-4 and V is TRBV5-1; unclear D gene. The CDR3 loop spans 15 amino acids. Germline CDR1 SGHRS, CDR2 YFSETQ. Trimming removed 1 base at V and 4 bases at J, with 11 bases between. The CDR3 reads CASSLLGRFNEKLFF. CDR3 coding DNA: TGCGCCAGCAGCTTGTTGGGGAGGTTTAATGAAAAACTGTTTTTT.

This clone has a handful of counts. The J gene is TRBJ2-5, the V gene TRBV5-6; D perhaps matches TRBD2 (6 bases). V lost 2 bases and J lost 4, with 15 bases in between. Germline CDR1 reads SGHDT; CDR2 reads YYEEEE. This CDR3 is 15 amino acids long. The CDR3, as DNA: TGTGCCAGCAGCTTAAGGGAGCTGGGAGGAGAGACCCAGTACTTC. The encoded protein is CASSLRELGGETQYF.

This sequence joins TRBV28 and TRBJ2-7, with 10 bases lining up with TRBD2. This CDR3 region has 14 residues. V dropped 9 bases and J dropped 4; count of bases not matched to a gene: 9. Germline-derived CDR1 and CDR2 are MDHEN and SYDVKM. CDR3 bases: TGTGCCAGTTCAAAACTAGCGGGACAGTACGAGCAGTACTTC. Protein: CASSKLAGQYEQYF.